This TCR beta chain stems from a study of blood T cell repertoires in COVID-19. Sequenced by immunoSEQ multiplex PCR; TCRdb stores in-frame clones only, minus some. The data hold 260,000 or so clones, with approximately 88% observed a single time. Germline V gene data show CDR1 as SGHRS and CDR2 as YFSETQ. V dropped 3 bases and J dropped 2; count of bases not matched to a gene: 7. The CDR3 runs 15 residues. The clonotype originates from a woman in her twenties or thirties with acute COVID-19. Material: PBMCs or T cells enriched from blood (not recorded which). V gene TRBV5-1 combines with J gene TRBJ2-7; TRBD1 agrees at 8 bases. Here the CDR3 reads CASSSQGQETYEQYF. The CDR3 DNA follows: TGCGCCAGCAGCTCACAGGGACAGGAGACCTACGAGCAGTACTTC.